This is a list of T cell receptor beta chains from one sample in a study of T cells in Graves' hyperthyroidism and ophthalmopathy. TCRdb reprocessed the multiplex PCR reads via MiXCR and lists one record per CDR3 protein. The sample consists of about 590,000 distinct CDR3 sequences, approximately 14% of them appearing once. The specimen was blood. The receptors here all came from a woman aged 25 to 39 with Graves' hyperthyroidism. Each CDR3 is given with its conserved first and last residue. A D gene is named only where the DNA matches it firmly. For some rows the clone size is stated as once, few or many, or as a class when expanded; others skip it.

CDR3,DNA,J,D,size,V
CASSQVQIPNYGYTF,TGCGCCAGCAGCCAAGTTCAGATTCCTAACTATGGCTACACCTTC,TRBJ1-2,NA,NA,TRBV4-1
CASSTILAVGGAAYEQYF,TGTGCCAGCAGTACTATACTAGCGGTAGGGGGGGCTGCATACGAGCAGTACTTC,TRBJ2-7,TRBD2,few,TRBV28
CASRGTPEEKETQYF,TGTGCCAGCAGAGGGACGCCCGAAGAGAAAGAGACCCAGTACTTC,TRBJ2-5,NA,many,TRBV3-1
CASSYSPSYNEQFF,TGTGCCAGCAGTTACTCCCCTAGCTACAATGAGCAGTTCTTC,TRBJ2-1,NA,many,TRBV6-2/TRBV6-3
CASSPLGSPGELFF,TGTGCCAGCAGCCCTCTTGGCAGCCCCGGGGAGCTGTTTTTT,TRBJ2-2,NA,many,TRBV3-1
CASSPGPPAESSYEQYF,TGTGCCAGCAGCCCGGGGCCCCCAGCGGAAAGCTCCTACGAGCAGTACTTC,TRBJ2-7,NA,few,TRBV7-2
CASRIRGRNTGELFF,TGTGCCAGCAGAATCAGGGGGCGCAACACCGGGGAGCTGTTTTTT,TRBJ2-2,TRBD1,NA,TRBV6-1
CASSPGQNSGNTIYF,TGCGCCAGCAGCCCCGGACAGAACTCTGGAAACACCATATATTTT,TRBJ1-3,NA,NA,TRBV5-1
CATRMGWAQYF,TGTGCCACCAGGATGGGGTGGGCCCAGTACTTC,TRBJ2-5,NA,few,TRBV27
CASSLWGSTDTQYF,TGTGCCAGCAGCTTATGGGGTTCCACAGATACGCAGTATTTT,TRBJ2-3,NA,many,TRBV7-8
CASSGTPMGAPNEKLFF,TGCGCCAGCAGCGGGACCCCAATGGGAGCTCCGAATGAAAAACTGTTTTTT,TRBJ1-4,NA,NA,TRBV5-1
CASSYATGEETQYF,TGTGCCAGCAGTTACGCGACAGGGGAAGAGACCCAGTACTTC,TRBJ2-5,TRBD1,NA,TRBV6-5
CASSVREKRYEQYF,TGTGCCAGTAGTGTCCGGGAAAAACGCTACGAGCAGTACTTC,TRBJ2-7,NA,NA,TRBV19
CASSDPKRGANYGYTF,TGTGCCAGCAGTGACCCTAAAAGGGGAGCTAACTATGGCTACACCTTC,TRBJ1-2,NA,NA,TRBV25-1
CASSLRLLLHYNEQFF,TGTGCCAGCTCACTTAGACTCCTCCTACACTACAATGAGCAGTTCTTC,TRBJ2-1,NA,many,TRBV18
CASSYSTSGSASSYNEQFF,TGTGCCAGCAGTTACTCGACTAGCGGGAGCGCGAGCTCCTACAATGAGCAGTTCTTC,TRBJ2-1,TRBD2,many,TRBV6-2/TRBV6-3
CASSSPGLAGAPYNEQFF,TGTGCCAGCAGTTCACCGGGACTAGCGGGAGCCCCCTACAATGAGCAGTTCTTC,TRBJ2-1,TRBD2,NA,TRBV12-3/TRBV12-4
CASSLSGEKNTEAFF,TGTGCCAGCAGTTTATCCGGGGAAAAGAACACTGAAGCTTTCTTT,TRBJ1-1,NA,few,TRBV27
CATQQGNEQYF,TGTGCCACTCAACAGGGGAACGAGCAGTACTTC,TRBJ2-7,TRBD1,NA,TRBV19
CASSQPESNTEAFF,TGCGCCAGCAGCCAACCGGAATCGAACACTGAAGCTTTCTTT,TRBJ1-1,NA,NA,TRBV4-1
CASSLGTGNTIYF,TGTGCCAGCAGCTTAGGGACTGGAAACACCATATATTTT,TRBJ1-3,NA,many,TRBV7-9
CASRGTSATYEQYF,TGTGCCAGCAGGGGGACTAGCGCCACCTACGAGCAGTACTTC,TRBJ2-7,TRBD2,many,TRBV11-3
CASSLDYNYYNEQFF,TGTGCCAGCAGCTTGGACTATAATTACTACAATGAGCAGTTCTTC,TRBJ2-1,NA,many,TRBV5-6
CAWSVRGVRQPQHF,TGTGCCTGGAGTGTACGAGGGGTGCGGCAGCCCCAGCATTTT,TRBJ1-5,NA,few,TRBV30
CSVGGRDLNLGEQYF,TGCAGCGTTGGAGGGCGGGACCTTAACCTGGGGGAGCAGTACTTC,TRBJ2-7,NA,many,TRBV29-1
CASTGGNTIYF,TGTGCCAGCACAGGTGGAAACACCATATATTTT,TRBJ1-3,NA,NA,TRBV2
CASSPLWGHNEQFF,TGTGCTAGCAGCCCCCTATGGGGGCACAATGAGCAGTTCTTC,TRBJ2-1,NA,NA,TRBV7-7
CAISQVVGTDTQYF,TGTGCCATCAGCCAAGTGGTGGGCACAGATACGCAGTATTTT,TRBJ2-3,NA,once,TRBV4-2
CSVSPELQGVAFF,TGCAGCGTTTCCCCCGAGTTACAGGGTGTAGCTTTCTTT,TRBJ1-1,NA,few,TRBV29-1
CSVPFRGPNTEAFF,TGCAGCGTTCCTTTTAGGGGGCCGAACACTGAAGCTTTCTTT,TRBJ1-1,TRBD1,NA,TRBV29-1
CASSQAYSNQPQHF,TGTGCCAGCAGCCAGGCCTATAGCAATCAGCCCCAGCATTTT,TRBJ1-5,NA,NA,TRBV7-2
CASRGGTASGNTIYF,TGTGCCAGCAGGGGTGGGACAGCCTCTGGAAACACCATATATTTT,TRBJ1-3,TRBD1,few,TRBV12-3/TRBV12-4
CASSSPDGLAGSYNEQFF,TGTGCCAGCAGCTCACCTGATGGACTCGCCGGATCCTACAATGAGCAGTTCTTC,TRBJ2-1,NA,NA,TRBV5-6
CASSGTSGMYNEQFF,TGCGCCAGCAGTGGTACTAGCGGGATGTACAATGAGCAGTTCTTC,TRBJ2-1,TRBD2,many,TRBV10-2
CASSLSEFPNTEAFF,TGTGCCAGCAGTTTATCGGAATTCCCTAACACTGAAGCTTTCTTT,TRBJ1-1,NA,many,TRBV27
CASSLSPDTPYEQYF,TGTGCCAGCAGTTTATCCCCAGACACCCCCTACGAGCAGTACTTC,TRBJ2-7,NA,many,TRBV27
CSATVPGGNSYEQYF,TGCAGTGCTACTGTCCCTGGTGGAAACTCCTACGAGCAGTACTTC,TRBJ2-7,NA,many,TRBV20-1
CASSRLVRLAGDDTQYF,TGCGCCAGCAGCCGGCTGGTACGACTAGCGGGAGATGATACGCAGTATTTT,TRBJ2-3,TRBD2,many,TRBV4-1
CSARDLGTSGISRNNEQFF,TGCAGTGCTAGAGATCTAGGGACTAGCGGTATCTCTCGGAACAATGAGCAGTTCTTC,TRBJ2-1,TRBD2,few,TRBV20-1
CSARPLNNEQFF,TGCAGTGCTAGGCCCCTGAACAATGAGCAGTTCTTC,TRBJ2-1,NA,many,TRBV20-1
CASSPSSISYNEQFF,TGTGCCAGCAGCCCATCCTCAATCTCCTACAATGAGCAGTTCTTC,TRBJ2-1,NA,NA,TRBV6-1
CASSVSTSGEKLFF,TGTGCCAGCAGCGTTAGCACTTCGGGTGAAAAACTGTTTTTT,TRBJ1-4,NA,many,TRBV9
CASSLAGAGGNTEAFF,TGTGCCAGCAGCTTAGCTGGGGCCGGGGGGAACACTGAAGCTTTCTTT,TRBJ1-1,NA,NA,TRBV7-8